Below, 2 T cell receptor beta chains from the same sample are listed, as sequenced in a study of T cell repertoires in cytomegalovirus infection. TCRdb reprocessed the reads with MiXCR, giving one entry per CDR3 protein. The repertoire holds about 320,000 distinct CDR3 sequences, with 8% to 10% as singletons. Sequenced material: PBMCs. The source is a human donor in good health (CMV status not recorded). Some clones in this sample may be carry-over from other donors' samples.

This clonotype was observed at least ten times. V usage is TRBV12-3 or TRBV12-4 and J usage is TRBJ2-6; TRBD1 agrees at 7 bases. This CDR3 spans 15 amino acids. V gave up 6 bases and J gave up 2 bases; unmatched junction bases: 4. The CDR3 sequence: CASSEQGPGANVLTF. In nucleotides, the CDR3 is TGTGCCAGCAGCGAACAGGGGCCTGGGGCCAACGTCCTGACTTTC.

V is TRBV5-6 and J is TRBJ2-3; D perhaps matches TRBD2 (5 bases). Germline V CDR1 and CDR2: SGHDT, YYEEEE. This CDR3 is 14 amino acids long. Trimming took 1 base from V and 3 from J, leaving 9 bases between them. The CDR3, as DNA: TGTGCCAGCAGCTTGCAATCGGGGACAGATACGCAGTATTTT. Translating it yields CASSLQSGTDTQYF. The full variable domain, its missing parts supplied by reference TRBV5-6 and TRBJ2-3, is DAGVTQSPTHLIKTRGQQVTLRCSPKSGHDTVSWYQQALGQGPQFIFQYYEEEERQRGNFPDRFSGHQFPNYSSELNVNALLLGDSALYLCASSLQSGTDTQYFGPGTRLTVL.